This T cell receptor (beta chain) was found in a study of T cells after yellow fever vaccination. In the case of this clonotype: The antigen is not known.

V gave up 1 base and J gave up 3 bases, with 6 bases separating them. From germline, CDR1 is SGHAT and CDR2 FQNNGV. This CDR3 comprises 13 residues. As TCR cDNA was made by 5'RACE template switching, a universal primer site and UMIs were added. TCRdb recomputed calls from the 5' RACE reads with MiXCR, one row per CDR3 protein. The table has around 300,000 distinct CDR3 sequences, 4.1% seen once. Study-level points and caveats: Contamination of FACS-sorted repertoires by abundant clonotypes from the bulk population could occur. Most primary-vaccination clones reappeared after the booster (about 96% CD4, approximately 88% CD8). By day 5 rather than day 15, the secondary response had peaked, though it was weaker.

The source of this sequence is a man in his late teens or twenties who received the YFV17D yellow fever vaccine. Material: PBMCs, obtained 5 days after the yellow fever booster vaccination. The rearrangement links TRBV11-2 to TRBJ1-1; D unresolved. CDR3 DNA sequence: TGTGCCAGCAGCTTAGCTTCTTACACTGAAGCTTTCTTT. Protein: CASSLASYTEAFF.